The sequence of this TCR beta chain was determined in a study of T cells after posttransplantation cyclophosphamide. Clones were read by immunoSEQ multiplex PCR, and TCRdb kept only the in-frame ones, dropping some. The data contain under 75,000 clones, around 93% of them singletons. About this clone itself: Its specificity is unknown.

Germline V gene data show CDR1 as SQVTM and CDR2 as ANQGSEA. The V end was cut by 7 bases, the J end by 5 bases, with 18 bases between. The CDR3 contains 14 residues. Points from the study as a whole: Tissue-infiltrating T cells from skin or gut overlapped little with blood T cells. Later post-transplant blood repertoires were often dominated by donor CD8+ memory clones. Recipient CMV seropositivity and CMV reactivation strongly tracked TRB clonality.

Sequencing was performed on PBMCs. The TCR sequence derives from a woman aged 30 to 39 in good health and a related stem cell transplant donor. The rearrangement links TRBV29-1 to TRBJ2-1; D is perhaps TRBD2 (6 bases). The CDR3 region has the DNA TGCAGCGCCTCGACTAGACTGACCAACAATGAGCAGTTCTTC. It encodes CSASTRLTNNEQFF.